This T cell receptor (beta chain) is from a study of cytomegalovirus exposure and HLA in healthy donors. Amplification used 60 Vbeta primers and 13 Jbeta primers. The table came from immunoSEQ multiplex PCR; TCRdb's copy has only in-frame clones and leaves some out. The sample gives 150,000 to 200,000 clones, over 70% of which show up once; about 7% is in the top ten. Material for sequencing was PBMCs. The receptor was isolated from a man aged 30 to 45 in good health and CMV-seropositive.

CDR3 sequence reads: CASSQTYSGGRRYEQYF. The DNA for the CDR3 is TGTGCCAGCAGCCAAACTTATAGCGGGGGACGCCGCTACGAGCAGTACTTC. V is TRBV14 and J is TRBJ2-7; 9 bases agree with TRBD2. Germline V CDR1 and CDR2: SGHDN, FVKESK. CDR3 length equals 17 residues. V trimming: 2 bases; J trimming: 3 bases; junction bases outside the gene matches: 11.